The rows below give T cell receptor beta chains drawn from one sample of a study of shared clonotypes between healthy human individuals. Libraries were prepared by immunoSEQ multiplex PCR; TCRdb keeps only in-frame clonotypes and omits some of them. The sample carries more than 2,000,000 clones, 85% to 95% recorded once. Material for sequencing was naive CD4+ T cells sorted from blood. The source is a young man in good health. Both conserved end residues are part of each CDR3. A D gene is named only where the DNA matches it firmly. Clone sizes are given selectively: once, few, many, or a class where the clone is expanded.

j_call v_call d_call clone_size cdr3_aa cdr3_nt
TRBJ2-4 TRBV4-2 NA NA CASSQGTLGNIQYF TGTGCCAGCAGCCAAGGGACGCTCGGAAACATTCAGTACTTC
TRBJ1-1 TRBV28 NA NA CASTSPLGRGTEAFF TGTGCCAGCACCTCCCCCCTGGGGCGAGGAACTGAAGCTTTCTTT
TRBJ1-1 TRBV6-5 NA NA CASSYRRIQNTEAFF TGTGCCAGCAGTTACCGCCGGATCCAGAACACTGAAGCTTTCTTT
TRBJ1-1 TRBV4-1 NA once CASSRRPFENTEAFF TGCGCCAGCAGCCGGCGCCCGTTCGAGAACACTGAAGCTTTCTTT
TRBJ2-4 TRBV18 TRBD1 once CASSPQGAKNIQYF TGTGCCAGCTCGCCACAGGGGGCCAAAAACATTCAGTACTTC
TRBJ1-5 TRBV7-9 NA few CASSFLSGVGQPQHF TGTGCCAGCAGCTTCCTTTCGGGGGTCGGGCAGCCCCAGCATTTT
TRBJ2-1 TRBV5-1 NA NA CASSWTIRDTVNNEQFF TGCGCCAGCAGCTGGACTATCCGGGACACTGTTAACAATGAGCAGTTCTTC
TRBJ2-1 TRBV28 NA NA CASSPPGGLQFF TGTGCCAGCAGCCCTCCCGGGGGCCTGCAGTTCTTC
TRBJ1-3 TRBV5-1 NA NA CASSPSGNSGNTIYF TGCGCCAGCAGCCCATCCGGGAACTCTGGAAACACCATATATTTT
TRBJ2-1 TRBV7-2 NA NA CASSPRGESYNEQFF TGTGCCAGCAGCCCACGAGGGGAGTCCTACAATGAGCAGTTCTTC
TRBJ2-6 TRBV29-1 NA NA CSVGSTGANVLTF TGCAGCGTTGGGAGCACCGGGGCCAACGTCCTGACTTTC
TRBJ2-7 TRBV6-5 NA NA CASRDRAYEQYF TGTGCCAGCCGGGACCGGGCCTACGAGCAGTACTTC
TRBJ2-1 TRBV5-1 NA NA CASRTISSYNEQFF TGCGCCAGCAGGACTATCAGCTCCTACAATGAGCAGTTCTTC
TRBJ2-1 TRBV18 TRBD2 NA CASSPLSGINEQFF TGTGCCAGCTCACCTTTAAGCGGGATCAATGAGCAGTTCTTC
TRBJ2-5 TRBV28 NA NA CASKNDLGLKMETQYF TGTGCCAGCAAAAACGACCTGGGACTCAAGATGGAGACCCAGTACTTC
TRBJ2-2 TRBV15 TRBD2 NA CATSPARTSLATGELFF TGTGCCACCAGCCCGGCCCGGACTAGCCTGGCCACCGGGGAGCTGTTTTTT
TRBJ1-5 TRBV19 NA once CASKQGDINQPQHF TGTGCCAGTAAACAGGGCGATATCAATCAGCCCCAGCATTTT
TRBJ1-1 TRBV6-1 NA NA CASRSTGGTEAFF TGTGCCAGCAGATCTACCGGAGGCACTGAAGCTTTCTTT
TRBJ1-3 TRBV4-1 NA once CASSRLQYSGNTIYF TGCGCCAGCAGCCGATTACAGTACTCTGGAAACACCATATATTTT
TRBJ2-5 TRBV7-9 NA NA CASSLAIIGLETQYF TGTGCCAGCAGCTTAGCGATCATAGGGCTTGAGACCCAGTACTTC
TRBJ2-7 TRBV9 TRBD2 NA CASSVVAGDRYEQYF TGTGCCAGCAGCGTTGTAGCGGGAGATCGCTACGAGCAGTACTTC
TRBJ2-2 TRBV5-1 NA NA CASSLGDTGELFF TGCGCCAGCAGTTTGGGCGACACCGGGGAGCTGTTTTTT
TRBJ2-3 TRBV9 NA NA CASSVESGLEVYF TGTGCCAGCAGCGTAGAATCGGGACTGGAGGTGTATTTT
TRBJ1-5 TRBV5-4 NA once CASSYPGQPQHF TGTGCCAGCAGCTACCCGGGACAGCCCCAGCATTTT
TRBJ1-1 TRBV30 NA NA CAWSVGGNTEAFF TGTGCCTGGAGTGTAGGGGGAAACACTGAAGCTTTCTTT
TRBJ2-1 TRBV27 NA NA CASSLQGTPEQFF TGTGCCAGCAGTTTACAGGGGACTCCTGAGCAGTTCTTC
TRBJ2-3 TRBV27 TRBD2 NA CASRRLAGASDTQYF TGTGCCAGCAGGCGACTAGCGGGAGCTTCAGATACGCAGTATTTT
TRBJ2-3 TRBV11-2 NA NA CASSILTDTQYF TGTGCCAGCAGTATTCTCACAGATACGCAGTATTTT
TRBJ2-1 TRBV2 NA NA CASGSGFNEQFF TGTGCCAGCGGGTCAGGGTTCAATGAGCAGTTCTTC
TRBJ1-1 TRBV29-1 NA NA CSADRTNTEAFF TGCAGCGCTGACAGGACAAACACTGAAGCTTTCTTT
TRBJ2-7 TRBV19 TRBD2 NA CASSLAGASEQYF TGTGCCAGTAGTCTAGCGGGAGCCTCCGAGCAGTACTTC
TRBJ2-2 TRBV19 TRBD2 NA CASSPPRGAGGRHGELFF TGTGCCAGTAGTCCCCCCAGGGGAGCGGGAGGGCGTCACGGGGAGCTGTTTTTT
TRBJ2-1 TRBV10-2 TRBD2 NA CASMGERGYNEQFF TGCGCCAGCATGGGGGAGCGGGGATACAATGAGCAGTTCTTC
TRBJ2-3 TRBV7-6 NA NA CASSWGVITDTQYF TGTGCCAGCAGCTGGGGGGTTATAACAGATACGCAGTATTTT
TRBJ2-3 TRBV10-3 TRBD2 NA CAMGREGTTDTQYF TGTGCCATGGGGCGGGAGGGGACCACAGATACGCAGTATTTT
TRBJ2-1 TRBV18 TRBD2 NA CASSRESSGTAYNEQFF TGTGCCAGCTCACGAGAATCTAGCGGGACAGCCTACAATGAGCAGTTCTTC
TRBJ2-1 TRBV5-6 TRBD2 NA CASSGGLAGISYNEQFF TGTGCCAGCAGCGGAGGACTAGCGGGTATTTCCTACAATGAGCAGTTCTTC
TRBJ1-3 TRBV28 NA NA CASSFPTPGSRSGNTIYF TGTGCCAGCAGTTTTCCCACACCAGGGTCCCGCTCTGGAAACACCATATATTTT